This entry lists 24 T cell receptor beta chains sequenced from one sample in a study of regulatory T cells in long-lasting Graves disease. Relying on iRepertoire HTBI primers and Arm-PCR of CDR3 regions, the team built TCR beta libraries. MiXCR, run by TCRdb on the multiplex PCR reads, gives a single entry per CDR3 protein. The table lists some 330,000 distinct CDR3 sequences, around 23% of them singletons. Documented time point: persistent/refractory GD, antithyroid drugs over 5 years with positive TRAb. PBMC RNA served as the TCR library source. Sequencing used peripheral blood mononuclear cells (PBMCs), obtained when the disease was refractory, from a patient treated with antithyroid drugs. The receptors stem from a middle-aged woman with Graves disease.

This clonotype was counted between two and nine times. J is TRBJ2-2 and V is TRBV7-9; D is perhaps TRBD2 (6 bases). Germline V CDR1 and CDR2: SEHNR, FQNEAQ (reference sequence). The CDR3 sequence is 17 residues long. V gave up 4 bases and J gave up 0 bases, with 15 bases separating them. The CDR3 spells CASSSPRLGANTGELFF. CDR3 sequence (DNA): TGTGCCAGCAGCTCGCCTCGACTAGGGGCGAACACCGGGGAGCTGTTTTTT.

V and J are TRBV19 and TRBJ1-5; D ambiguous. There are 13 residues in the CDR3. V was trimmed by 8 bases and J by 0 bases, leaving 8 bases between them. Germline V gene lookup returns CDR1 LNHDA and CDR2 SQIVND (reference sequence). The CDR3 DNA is TGTGCCAGTGATAGTTATAGCAATCAGCCCCAGCATTTT. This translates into CASDSYSNQPQHF.

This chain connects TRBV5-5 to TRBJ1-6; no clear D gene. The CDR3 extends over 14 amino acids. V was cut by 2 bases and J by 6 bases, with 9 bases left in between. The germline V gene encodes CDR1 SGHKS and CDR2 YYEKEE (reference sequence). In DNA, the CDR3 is TGTGCCAGCAGCTTCGCAGGTGGTAATTCACCCCTCCACTTT. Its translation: CASSFAGGNSPLHF.

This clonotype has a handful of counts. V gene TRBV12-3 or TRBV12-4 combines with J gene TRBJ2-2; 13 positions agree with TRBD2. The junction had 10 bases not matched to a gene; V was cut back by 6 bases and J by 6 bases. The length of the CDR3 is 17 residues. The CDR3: CASSKWTSGSLAGELFF. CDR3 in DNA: TGTGCCAGCAGCAAATGGACTAGCGGGAGTTTGGCCGGGGAGCTGTTTTTT.

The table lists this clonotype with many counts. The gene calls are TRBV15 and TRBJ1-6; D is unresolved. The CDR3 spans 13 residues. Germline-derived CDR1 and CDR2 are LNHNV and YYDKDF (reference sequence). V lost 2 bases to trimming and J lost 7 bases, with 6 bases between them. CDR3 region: CATSRLQNSPLHF. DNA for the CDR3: TGTGCCACCAGCAGATTGCAGAATTCACCCCTCCACTTT.

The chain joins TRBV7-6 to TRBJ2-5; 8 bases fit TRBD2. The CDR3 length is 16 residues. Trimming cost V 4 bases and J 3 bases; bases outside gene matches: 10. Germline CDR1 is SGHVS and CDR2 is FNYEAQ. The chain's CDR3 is CASSSESGSGEETQYF. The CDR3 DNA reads TGTGCCAGCAGCTCCGAAAGCGGGAGCGGGGAAGAGACCCAGTACTTC.

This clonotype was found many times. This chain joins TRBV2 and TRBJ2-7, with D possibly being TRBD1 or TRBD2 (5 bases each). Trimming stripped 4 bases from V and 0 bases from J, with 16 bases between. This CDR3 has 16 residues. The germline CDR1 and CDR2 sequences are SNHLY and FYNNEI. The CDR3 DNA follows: TGTGCCAGCAGTGTAAAACGGTTGGGGGTCTCCTACGAGCAGTACTTC. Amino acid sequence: CASSVKRLGVSYEQYF. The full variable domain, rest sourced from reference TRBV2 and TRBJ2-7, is EPEVTQTPSHQVTQMGQEVILRCVPISNHLYFYWYRQILGQKVEFLVSFYNNEISEKSEIFDDQFSVERPDGSNFTLKIRSTKLEDSAMYFCASSVKRLGVSYEQYFGPGTRLTVT.

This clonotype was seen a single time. CDR3 sequence (DNA): TGCGCCAGCAGCTCCACCTTAGGGACGGGCATCTACGAGCAGTACTTC. The encoded protein is CASSSTLGTGIYEQYF. The V call is TRBV5-1, the J call TRBJ2-7, with D perhaps assigned TRBD1 or TRBD2 (5 bases each). Trimming took off 3 bases at V and 3 bases at J, with 19 bases between the two ends. The CDR3 extends over 16 amino acids. The germline gives CDR1 SGHRS, CDR2 YFSETQ. The variable domain in full, with the rest retrieved from reference TRBV5-1 and TRBJ2-7, is KAGVTQTPRYLIKTRGQQVTLSCSPISGHRSVSWYQQTPGQGLQFLFEYFSETQRNKGNFPGRFSGRQFSNSRSEMNVSTLELGDSALYLCASSSTLGTGIYEQYFGPGTRLTVT.

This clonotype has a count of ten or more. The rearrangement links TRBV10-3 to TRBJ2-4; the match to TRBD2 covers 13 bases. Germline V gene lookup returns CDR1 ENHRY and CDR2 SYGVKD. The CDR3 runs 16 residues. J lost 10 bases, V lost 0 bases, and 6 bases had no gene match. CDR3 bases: TGTGCCATCAGTGAGTCCTTAGGACTAGCGGGAGAGATTCAGTACTTC. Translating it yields CAISESLGLAGEIQYF.

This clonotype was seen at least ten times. CDR3 amino acids: CASSVVSYGYTF. DNA of the CDR3: TGTGCCAGCAGCGTCGTTAGCTATGGCTACACCTTC. This sequence joins TRBV6-1 and TRBJ1-2, with unresolved D. Germline-derived CDR1 and CDR2 are MNHNS and SASEGT. The CDR3 sequence is 12 residues long. V gave up 6 bases and J gave up 4 bases, with 9 bases separating them.

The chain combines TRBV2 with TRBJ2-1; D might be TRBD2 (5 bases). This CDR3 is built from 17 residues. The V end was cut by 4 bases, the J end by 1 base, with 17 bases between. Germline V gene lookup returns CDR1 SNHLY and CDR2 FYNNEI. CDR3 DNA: TGTGCCAGCAGTGGCCCGCCGGGGTTTCGGTCCTACAATGAGCAGTTCTTC. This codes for CASSGPPGFRSYNEQFF.

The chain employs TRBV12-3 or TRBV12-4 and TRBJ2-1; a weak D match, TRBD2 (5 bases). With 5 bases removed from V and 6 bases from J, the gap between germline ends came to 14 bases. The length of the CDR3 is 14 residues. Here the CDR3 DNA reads TGTGCCAGCAGTAAAAACGGAGGCTCCAATGAGCAGTTCTTC. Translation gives CASSKNGGSNEQFF.

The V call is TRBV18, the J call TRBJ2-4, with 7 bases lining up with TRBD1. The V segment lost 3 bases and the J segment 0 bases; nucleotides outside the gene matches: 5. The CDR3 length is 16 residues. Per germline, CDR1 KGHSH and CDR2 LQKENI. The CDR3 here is CASSPTQGLAKNIQYF. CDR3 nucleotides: TGTGCCAGCTCACCTACACAGGGGTTAGCCAAAAACATTCAGTACTTC.

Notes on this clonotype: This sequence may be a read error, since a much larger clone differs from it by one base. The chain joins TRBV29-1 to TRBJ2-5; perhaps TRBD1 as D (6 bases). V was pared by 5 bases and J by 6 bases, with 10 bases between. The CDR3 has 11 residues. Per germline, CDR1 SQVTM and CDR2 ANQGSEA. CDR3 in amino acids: CSVWDTKTQYF. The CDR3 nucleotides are TGCAGCGTTTGGGACACCAAGACCCAGTACTTC.

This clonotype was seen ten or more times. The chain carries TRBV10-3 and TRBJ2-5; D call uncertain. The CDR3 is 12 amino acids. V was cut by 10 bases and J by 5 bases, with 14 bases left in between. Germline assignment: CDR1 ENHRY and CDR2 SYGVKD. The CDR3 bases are TGTGCCACCTCGGGTCTAGGCGAGACCCAGTACTTC. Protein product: CATSGLGETQYF.

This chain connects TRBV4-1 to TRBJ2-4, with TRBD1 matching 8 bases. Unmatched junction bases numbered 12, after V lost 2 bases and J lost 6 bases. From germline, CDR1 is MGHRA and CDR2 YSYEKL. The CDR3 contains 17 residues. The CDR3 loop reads CASSQRQLRGLGNIQYF. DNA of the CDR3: TGCGCCAGCAGCCAACGACAGCTCAGGGGGCTGGGAAACATTCAGTACTTC.

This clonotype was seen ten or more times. CDR3 amino acids: CASSVSGWVKETQYF. CDR3 sequence (DNA): TGTGCCAGCAGTGTTAGCGGTTGGGTCAAAGAGACCCAGTACTTC. The chain uses TRBV6-1 and TRBJ2-5; the D gene is possibly TRBD2 (6 bases). The CDR3 contains 15 residues. Trimming took 4 bases from V and 3 from J, leaving 15 bases between them. Germline assignment: CDR1 MNHNS and CDR2 SASEGT.

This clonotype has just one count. DNA of the CDR3: TGCGCCAGCGCCGGGACAGGGGGCGTCGGGGCCAAAAACATTCAGTACTTC. Encoded protein: CASAGTGGVGAKNIQYF. The chain employs TRBV5-1 and TRBJ2-4; 12 positions agree with TRBD1. The V segment lost 7 bases and the J segment 1 base; nucleotides outside the gene matches: 9. Germline CDR1 reads SGHRS; CDR2 reads YFSETQ. The CDR3 is made up of 17 amino acids.

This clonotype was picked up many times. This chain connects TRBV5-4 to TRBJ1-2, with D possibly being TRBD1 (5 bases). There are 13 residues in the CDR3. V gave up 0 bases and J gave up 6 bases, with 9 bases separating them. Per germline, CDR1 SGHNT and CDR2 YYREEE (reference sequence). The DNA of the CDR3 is TGTGCCAGCAGCTTGGCCGGGGGGAATGGCTACACCTTC. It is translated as CASSLAGGNGYTF. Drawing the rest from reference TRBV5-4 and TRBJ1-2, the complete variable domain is ETGVTQSPTHLIKTRGQQVTLRCSSQSGHNTVSWYQQALGQGPQFIFQYYREEENGRGNFPPRFSGLQFPNYSSELNVNALELDDSALYLCASSLAGGNGYTFGSGTRLTVV.

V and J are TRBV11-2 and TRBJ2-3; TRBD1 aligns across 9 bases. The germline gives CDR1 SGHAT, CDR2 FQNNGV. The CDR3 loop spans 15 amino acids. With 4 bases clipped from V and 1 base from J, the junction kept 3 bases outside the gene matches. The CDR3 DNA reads TGTGCCAGCAGCTCCAGGACAGGGGGCACAGATACGCAGTATTTT. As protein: CASSSRTGGTDTQYF.

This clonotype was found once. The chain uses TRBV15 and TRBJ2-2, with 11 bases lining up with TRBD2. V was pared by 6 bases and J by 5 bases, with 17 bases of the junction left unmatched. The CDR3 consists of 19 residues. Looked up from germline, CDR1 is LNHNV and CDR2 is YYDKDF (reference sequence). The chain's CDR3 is CATRKIPSGRLLSTGELFF. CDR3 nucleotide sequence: TGTGCCACCAGGAAAATTCCTAGCGGGAGGCTCTTGAGTACCGGGGAGCTGTTTTTT.

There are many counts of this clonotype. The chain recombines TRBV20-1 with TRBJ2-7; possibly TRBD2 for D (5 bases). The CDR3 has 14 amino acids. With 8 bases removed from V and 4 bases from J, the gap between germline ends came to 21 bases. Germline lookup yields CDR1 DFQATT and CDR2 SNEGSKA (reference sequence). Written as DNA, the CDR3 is TGCAGTCTCCAAAAGGACGCCTTAGCGTACGAGCAGTACTTC. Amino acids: CSLQKDALAYEQYF.

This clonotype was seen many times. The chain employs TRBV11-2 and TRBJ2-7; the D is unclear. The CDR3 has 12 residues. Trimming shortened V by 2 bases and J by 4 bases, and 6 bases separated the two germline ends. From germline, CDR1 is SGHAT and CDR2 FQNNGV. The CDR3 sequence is CASSLSQYEQYF. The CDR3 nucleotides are TGTGCCAGCAGCTTAAGTCAATACGAGCAGTACTTC.

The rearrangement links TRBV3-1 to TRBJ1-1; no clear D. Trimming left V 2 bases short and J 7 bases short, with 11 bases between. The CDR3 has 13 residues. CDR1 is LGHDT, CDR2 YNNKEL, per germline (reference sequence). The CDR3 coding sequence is TGTGCCAGCAGCCAACTAGACGGAGTTGAAGCTTTCTTT. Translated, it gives CASSQLDGVEAFF. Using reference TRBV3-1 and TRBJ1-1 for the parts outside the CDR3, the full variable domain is DTAVSQTPKYLVTQMGNDKSIKCEQNLGHDTMYWYKQDSKKFLKIMFSYNNKELIINETVPNRFSPKSPDKAHLNLHINSLELGDSAVYFCASSQLDGVEAFFGQGTRLTVV.